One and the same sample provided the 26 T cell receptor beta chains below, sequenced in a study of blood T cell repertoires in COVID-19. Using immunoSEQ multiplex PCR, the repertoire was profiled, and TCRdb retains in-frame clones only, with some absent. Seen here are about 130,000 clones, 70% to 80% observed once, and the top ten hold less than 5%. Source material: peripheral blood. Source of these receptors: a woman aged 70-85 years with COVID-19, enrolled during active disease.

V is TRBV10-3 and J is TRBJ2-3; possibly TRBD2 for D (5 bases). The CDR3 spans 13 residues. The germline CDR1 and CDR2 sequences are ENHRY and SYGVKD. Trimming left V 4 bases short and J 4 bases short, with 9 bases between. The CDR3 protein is CAISGTLADTQYF. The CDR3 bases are TGTGCCATCAGTGGGACTTTAGCAGATACGCAGTATTTT.

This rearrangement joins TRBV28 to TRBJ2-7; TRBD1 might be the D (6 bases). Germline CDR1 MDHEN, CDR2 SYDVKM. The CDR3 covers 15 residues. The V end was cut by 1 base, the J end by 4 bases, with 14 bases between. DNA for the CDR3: TGTGCCAGCAGTTTATTAGCAGGGGCAATTTACGAGCAGTACTTC. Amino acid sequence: CASSLLAGAIYEQYF.

DNA for the CDR3: TGTGCCAGCAGCTTGAGCGGGGGGGCGACCGGGGAGCTGTTTTTT. Translated: CASSLSGGATGELFF. The V call is TRBV5-4, the J call TRBJ2-2, with 10 bases matching TRBD2. CDR1 and CDR2 (germline): SGHNT, YYREEE (reference sequence). V was clipped by 1 base and J by 5 bases; unmatched bases: 2. The CDR3 covers 15 residues.

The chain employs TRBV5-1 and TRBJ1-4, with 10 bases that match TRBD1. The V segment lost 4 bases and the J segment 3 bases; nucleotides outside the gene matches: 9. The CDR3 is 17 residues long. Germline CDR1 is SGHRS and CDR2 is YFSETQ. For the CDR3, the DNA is TGCGCCAGCAGCCCCGGGACAGGGGTGTCGGCTAATGAAAAACTGTTTTTT. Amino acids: CASSPGTGVSANEKLFF.

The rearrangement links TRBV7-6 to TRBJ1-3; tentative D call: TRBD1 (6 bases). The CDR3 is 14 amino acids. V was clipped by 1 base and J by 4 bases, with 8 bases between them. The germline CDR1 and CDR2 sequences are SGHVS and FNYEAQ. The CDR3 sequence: CASSLVGTGNTIYF. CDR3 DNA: TGTGCCAGCAGCTTAGTGGGGACAGGAAACACCATATATTTT.

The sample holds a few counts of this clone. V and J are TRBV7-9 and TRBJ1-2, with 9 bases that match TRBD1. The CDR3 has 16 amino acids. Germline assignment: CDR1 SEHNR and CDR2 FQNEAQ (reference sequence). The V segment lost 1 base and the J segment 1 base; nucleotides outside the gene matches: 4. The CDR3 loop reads CASSLGTGGFNYGYTF. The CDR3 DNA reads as TGTGCCAGCAGCTTAGGAACAGGGGGCTTTAACTATGGCTACACCTTC.

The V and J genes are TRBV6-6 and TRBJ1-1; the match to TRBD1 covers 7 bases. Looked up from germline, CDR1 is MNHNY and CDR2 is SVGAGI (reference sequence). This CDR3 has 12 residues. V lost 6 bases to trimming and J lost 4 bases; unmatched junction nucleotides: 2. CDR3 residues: CASRGTATEAFF. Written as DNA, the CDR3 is TGTGCCAGCAGGGGGACAGCCACTGAAGCTTTCTTT.

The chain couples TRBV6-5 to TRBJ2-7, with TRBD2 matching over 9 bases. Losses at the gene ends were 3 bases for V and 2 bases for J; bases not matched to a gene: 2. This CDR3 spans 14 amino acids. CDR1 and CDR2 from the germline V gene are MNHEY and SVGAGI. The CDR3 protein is CASSYKRGAYEQYF. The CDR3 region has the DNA TGTGCCAGCAGTTATAAGCGGGGGGCCTACGAGCAGTACTTC.

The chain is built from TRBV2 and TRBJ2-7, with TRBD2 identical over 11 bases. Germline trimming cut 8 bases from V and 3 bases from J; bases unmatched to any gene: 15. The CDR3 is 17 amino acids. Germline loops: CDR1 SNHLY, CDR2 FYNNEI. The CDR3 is CASVGVSRTSGFYEQYF. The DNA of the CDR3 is TGTGCCAGCGTGGGGGTGTCGAGGACTAGCGGGTTCTACGAGCAGTACTTC.

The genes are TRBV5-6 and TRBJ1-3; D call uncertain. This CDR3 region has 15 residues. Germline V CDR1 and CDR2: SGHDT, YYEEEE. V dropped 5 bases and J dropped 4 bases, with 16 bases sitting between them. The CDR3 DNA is TGTGCCAGCAGGTATGCGTCGGGGAGCGGAAACACCATATATTTT. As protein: CASRYASGSGNTIYF.

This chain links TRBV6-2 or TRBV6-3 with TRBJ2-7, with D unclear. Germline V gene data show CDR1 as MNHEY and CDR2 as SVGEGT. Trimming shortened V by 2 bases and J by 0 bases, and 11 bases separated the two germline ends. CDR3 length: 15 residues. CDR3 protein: CASSYPRLSSYEQYF. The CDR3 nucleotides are TGTGCCAGCAGTTACCCCAGGTTGAGCTCCTACGAGCAGTACTTC.

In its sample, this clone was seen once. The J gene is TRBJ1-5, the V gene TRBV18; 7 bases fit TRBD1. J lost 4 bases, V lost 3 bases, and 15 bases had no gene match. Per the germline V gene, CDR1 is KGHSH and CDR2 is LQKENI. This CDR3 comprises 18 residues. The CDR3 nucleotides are TGTGCCAGCTCACCGCAGAATTTAGGGACAGCGATAAATCAGCCCCAGCATTTT. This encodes CASSPQNLGTAINQPQHF.

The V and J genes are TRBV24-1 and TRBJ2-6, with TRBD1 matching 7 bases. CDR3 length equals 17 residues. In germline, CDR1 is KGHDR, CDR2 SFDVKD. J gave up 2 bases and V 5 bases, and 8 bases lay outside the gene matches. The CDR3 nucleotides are TGTGCCACCAGTGGGGAACAGGGGAAGCCTGGGGCCAACGTCCTGACTTTC. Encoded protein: CATSGEQGKPGANVLTF.

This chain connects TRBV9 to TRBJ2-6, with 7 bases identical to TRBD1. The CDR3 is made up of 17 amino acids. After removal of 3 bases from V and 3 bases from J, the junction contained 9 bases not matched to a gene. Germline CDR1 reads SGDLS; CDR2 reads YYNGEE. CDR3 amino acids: CASSASTGFGGANVLTF. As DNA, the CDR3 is TGTGCCAGCAGCGCCTCGACAGGGTTCGGTGGGGCCAACGTCCTGACTTTC.

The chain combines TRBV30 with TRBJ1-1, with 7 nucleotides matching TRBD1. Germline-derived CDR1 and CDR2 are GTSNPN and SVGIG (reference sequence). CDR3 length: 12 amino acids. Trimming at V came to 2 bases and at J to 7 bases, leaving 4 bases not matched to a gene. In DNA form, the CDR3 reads TGTGCCTGGAGTACGACAGGGATTGAAGCTTTCTTT. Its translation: CAWSTTGIEAFF.

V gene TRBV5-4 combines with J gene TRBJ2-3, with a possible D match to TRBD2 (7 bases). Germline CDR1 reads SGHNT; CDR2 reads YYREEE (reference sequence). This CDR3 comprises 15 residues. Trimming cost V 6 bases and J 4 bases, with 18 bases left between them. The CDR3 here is CASTNQRGASDTQYF. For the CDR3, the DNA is TGTGCCAGCACAAATCAACGGGGGGCGTCAGATACGCAGTATTTT.

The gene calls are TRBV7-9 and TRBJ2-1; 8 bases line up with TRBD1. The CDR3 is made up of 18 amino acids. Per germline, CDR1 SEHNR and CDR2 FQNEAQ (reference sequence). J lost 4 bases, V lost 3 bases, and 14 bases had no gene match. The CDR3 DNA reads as TGTGCCAGCAGCTTTAGTACCCAGGGGGCATTACGTTACAATGAGCAGTTCTTC. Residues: CASSFSTQGALRYNEQFF.

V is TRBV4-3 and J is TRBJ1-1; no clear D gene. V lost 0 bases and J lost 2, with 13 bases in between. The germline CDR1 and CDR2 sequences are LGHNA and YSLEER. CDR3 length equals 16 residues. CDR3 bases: TGCGCCAGCAGCCAAGATGTAGGCAGGTTCAACACTGAAGCTTTCTTT. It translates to CASSQDVGRFNTEAFF.

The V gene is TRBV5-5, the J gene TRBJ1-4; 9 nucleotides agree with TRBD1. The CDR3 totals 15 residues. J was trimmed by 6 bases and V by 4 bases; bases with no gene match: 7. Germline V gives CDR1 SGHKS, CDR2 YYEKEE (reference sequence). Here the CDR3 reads CASSPPDRGYEKLFF. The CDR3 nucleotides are TGTGCCAGCAGCCCGCCGGACAGGGGTTATGAAAAACTGTTTTTT.

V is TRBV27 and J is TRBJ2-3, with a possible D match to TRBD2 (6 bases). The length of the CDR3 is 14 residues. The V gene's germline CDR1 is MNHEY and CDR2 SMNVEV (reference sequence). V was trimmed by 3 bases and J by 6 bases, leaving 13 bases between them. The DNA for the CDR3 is TGTGCCAGCAGTTTTGGGGGGTTTAAGGATACGCAGTATTTT. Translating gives CASSFGGFKDTQYF.

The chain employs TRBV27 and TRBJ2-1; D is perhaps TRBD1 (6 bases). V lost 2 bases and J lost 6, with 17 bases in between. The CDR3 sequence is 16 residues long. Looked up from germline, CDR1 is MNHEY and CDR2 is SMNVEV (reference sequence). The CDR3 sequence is CASSLNGQGRFNEQFF. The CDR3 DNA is TGTGCCAGCAGTTTAAATGGGCAGGGGAGATTCAATGAGCAGTTCTTC.

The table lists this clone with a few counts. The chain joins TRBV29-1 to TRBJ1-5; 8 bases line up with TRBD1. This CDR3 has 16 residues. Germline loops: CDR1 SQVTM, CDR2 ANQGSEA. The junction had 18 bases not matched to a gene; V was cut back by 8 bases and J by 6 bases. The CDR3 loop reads CSPCPWTGRFIQPQHF. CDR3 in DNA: TGCAGCCCTTGTCCCTGGACAGGGCGTTTCATTCAGCCCCAGCATTTT. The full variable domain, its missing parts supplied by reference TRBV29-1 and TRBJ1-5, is SAVISQKPSRDICQRGTSLTIQCQVDSQVTMMFWYRQQPGQSLTLIATANQGSEATYESGFVIDKFPISRPNLTFSTLTVSNMSPEDSSIYLCSPCPWTGRFIQPQHFGDGTRLSIL.

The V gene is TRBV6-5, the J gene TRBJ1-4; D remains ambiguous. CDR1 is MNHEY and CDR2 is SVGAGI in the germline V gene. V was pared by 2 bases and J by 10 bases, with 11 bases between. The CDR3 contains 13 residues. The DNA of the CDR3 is TGTGCCAGCAGTTACAGGCAGGAAGGAAAACTGTTTTTT. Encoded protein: CASSYRQEGKLFF.

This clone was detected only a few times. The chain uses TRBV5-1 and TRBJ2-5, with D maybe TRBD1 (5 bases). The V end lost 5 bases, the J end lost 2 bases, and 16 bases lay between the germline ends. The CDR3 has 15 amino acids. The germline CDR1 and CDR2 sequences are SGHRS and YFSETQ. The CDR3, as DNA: TGCGCCAGCAGTACAGGTCTTCAGGGACAAGAGACCCAGTACTTC. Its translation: CASSTGLQGQETQYF.

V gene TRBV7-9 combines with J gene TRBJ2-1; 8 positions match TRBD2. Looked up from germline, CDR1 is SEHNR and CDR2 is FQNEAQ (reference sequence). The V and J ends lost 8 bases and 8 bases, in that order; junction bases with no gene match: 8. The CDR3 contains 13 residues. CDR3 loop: CASLGGAGDEQFF. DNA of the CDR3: TGTGCCAGCCTCGGGGGGGCAGGGGATGAGCAGTTCTTC.

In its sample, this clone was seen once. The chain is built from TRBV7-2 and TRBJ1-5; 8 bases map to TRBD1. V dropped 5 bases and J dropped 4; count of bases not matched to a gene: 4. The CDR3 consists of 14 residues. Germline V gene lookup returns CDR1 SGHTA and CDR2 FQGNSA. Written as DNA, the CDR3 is TGTGCCAGCAGCACGCGACAGGGGAATCAGCCCCAGCATTTT. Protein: CASSTRQGNQPQHF.